What follows are 10 T cell receptor beta chains derived from one specimen sequenced in a study of blood T cells in healthy people across ages. Primed by a sample-barcoded 5' primer and a J-beta primer mix, a second PCR proceeded for about 7 to 11 cycles. TCRdb processed the 5' RACE reads anew with MiXCR; each CDR3 protein has one entry. The table includes hundreds of thousands of distinct CDR3 sequences, roughly 41% detected once. The sequencing input was blood. The receptors stem from a man older than 75 in good health.

This clonotype was detected many times. The chain is built from TRBV5-5 and TRBJ2-5, with 10 bases lining up with TRBD2. CDR1 is SGHKS and CDR2 is YYEKEE in the germline V gene (reference sequence). V gave up 5 bases and J gave up 0 bases; unmatched junction bases: 4. This CDR3 region has 15 residues. The CDR3 reads CASRPLAGNQETQYF. The CDR3 DNA reads as TGTGCCAGCAGACCACTAGCGGGGAACCAAGAGACCCAGTACTTC.

This clonotype was picked up many times. As DNA, the CDR3 is TGTGCCAGCAGAATTAGCGGGGGCCCCTACTACGAGCAGTACTTC. Amino acids: CASRISGGPYYEQYF. This rearrangement joins TRBV6-4 to TRBJ2-7; 9 nucleotides line up with TRBD2. This CDR3 is built from 15 residues. Trimming removed 6 bases from V and 3 bases from J; junction bases left unmatched: 9. CDR1 MRHNA and CDR2 SNTAGT come from the germline V gene.

The chain is built from TRBV6-2 or TRBV6-3 and TRBJ1-2; D might be TRBD1 (6 bases). The germline gives CDR1 MNHEY, CDR2 SVGEGT. Trimming stripped 1 base from V and 8 bases from J, with 17 bases between. The CDR3 sequence is 15 residues long. Written as DNA, the CDR3 is TGTGCCAGCAGTTACTATGGACAGATCCCTCTGGGCTACACCTTC. Translation: CASSYYGQIPLGYTF.

The chain is built from TRBV6-1 and TRBJ2-7; D is perhaps TRBD1 (6 bases). V lost 6 bases and J 0 bases, leaving 15 bases between the germline ends. Germline lookup yields CDR1 MNHNS and CDR2 SASEGT. The CDR3 is made up of 15 amino acids. The CDR3 region is CASRSGTTSSYEQYF. Written as DNA, the CDR3 is TGTGCCAGCAGATCCGGGACAACGAGCTCCTACGAGCAGTACTTC.

This clonotype was found a few times. This chain joins TRBV9 and TRBJ2-5; no definite D call. Germline V lookup: CDR1 SGDLS, CDR2 YYNGEE. This CDR3 has 12 amino acids. V was pared by 3 bases and J by 5 bases, with 8 bases between. The CDR3: CASSGVGETQYF. The CDR3 DNA follows: TGTGCCAGCAGCGGAGTCGGTGAGACCCAGTACTTC.

V gene TRBV20-1 combines with J gene TRBJ1-4; the D is unclear. Germline loops: CDR1 DFQATT, CDR2 SNEGSKA (reference sequence). The length of the CDR3 is 15 residues. V was clipped by 0 bases and J by 5 bases, with 13 bases between them. Here the CDR3 reads CSARDQARPNEKLFF. The CDR3, as DNA: TGCAGTGCTAGAGATCAGGCCAGGCCGAATGAAAAACTGTTTTTT.

The V and J genes are TRBV12-5 and TRBJ2-3; D may be TRBD1 or TRBD2 (5 bases each). The CDR3 contains 16 residues. Trimming took 2 bases from V and 3 from J, leaving 15 bases between them. Germline values: CDR1 LGHNT, CDR2 FRNRAP. The CDR3 here is CASGLFVGRETDTQYF. DNA for the CDR3: TGTGCTAGTGGTTTGTTCGTAGGCAGGGAGACAGATACGCAGTATTTT.

This clonotype was found many times. This rearrangement joins TRBV7-2 to TRBJ2-7, with a weak D call TRBD1 (6 bases). Germline values: CDR1 SGHTA, CDR2 FQGNSA. Trimming removed 1 base at V and 4 bases at J, with 23 bases between. This CDR3 region has 18 residues. The CDR3 loop reads CASSLGARGPLTRYEQYF. The DNA of the CDR3 is TGTGCCAGCAGCTTAGGAGCCAGGGGCCCTCTTACCCGTTACGAGCAGTACTTC.

For this clonotype: A read error may be the cause here, since a much bigger clone is one base away. The V call is TRBV7-2, the J call TRBJ2-3; 10 nucleotides agree with TRBD2. Germline-derived CDR1 and CDR2 are SGHTA and FQGNSA. With V trimmed by 8 bases and J by 4 bases, 15 bases remained unmatched. CDR3 length equals 17 residues. The CDR3 DNA follows: TGTGCCAGCGGCGAAGGTAGCGGGGGGTCCCCGTCAGATACGCAGTATTTT. Encoded protein: CASGEGSGGSPSDTQYF.

This chain connects TRBV29-1 to TRBJ2-7, with 8 bases identical to TRBD1. CDR1 is SQVTM, CDR2 ANQGSEA, per germline. This CDR3 region has 13 residues. The V segment lost 7 bases and the J segment 4 bases; nucleotides outside the gene matches: 9. The CDR3 sequence is CSGGQGRGYEQYF. As DNA, the CDR3 is TGCAGCGGCGGACAGGGAAGGGGGTACGAGCAGTACTTC.